Below, one T cell receptor (beta chain) is given with its context. The antigen is unknown. Amplification used 60 Vbeta primers and 13 Jbeta primers. Original processing methods: Roughly 11 million shared chains were among the roughly 78 million unique TCR beta chains that a later analysis counted. TCRdb's copy holds only in-frame clones and misses some; the assay was immunoSEQ multiplex PCR. The V and J calls and clone size come from that table; D and trimming were worked out from the DNA. The table shows 100,000 or so clones, with approximately 80% occurring only once. The entry originates in a study of cytomegalovirus exposure and HLA in healthy donors. Overall study findings and caveats: CMV antigen specificity was confirmed in vitro for three CMV-associated chains. In an earlier analysis, in approximately 630 donors, most V segments appeared productive either ~90% or ~30% of the time.

CDR3 length: 17 residues. The V gene's germline CDR1 is LNHDA and CDR2 SQIVND (reference sequence). Trimming removed 1 base at V and 0 bases at J, with 10 bases between. Source material: PBMCs. The rearrangement links TRBV19 to TRBJ2-6; no definite D call. This receptor was identified in a female donor in good health and CMV-seropositive. The CDR3 reads CASSIGQANSGANVLTF. CDR3 nucleotides: TGTGCCAGTAGTATAGGGCAGGCAAACTCTGGGGCCAACGTCCTGACTTTC.